The sequence of this T cell receptor beta chain was determined in a study of cytomegalovirus exposure and HLA in healthy donors. At the level of the study: When about 400 donors were genotyped, roughly four fifths of them were found to fall in the Caucasian-associated ancestry cluster.

General study results and limits: For TCR beta chains, V- and J-gene trimming was later linked to a missense DCLRE1C variant. Rare TCR sequences predominated, though certain public TCRs were found in many donors.

Note on this clone: Its antigen is undetermined.

Germline V CDR1 and CDR2: SEHNR, FQNEAQ (reference sequence). CDR3 size: 16 residues. It was with 60 Vbeta and 13 Jbeta primers that the PCR ran. Sequencing used immunoSEQ multiplex PCR; TCRdb keeps in-frame clones, though not all of them. The data hold 110,000 to 150,000 clones, with around three quarters observed a single time. V is TRBV7-9 and J is TRBJ2-5; the match to TRBD1 covers 11 bases. The J call may be in error: the DNA end matches TRBJ2-7 better. This TCR derives from a woman aged 60-75 years in good health and CMV-seropositive. Sequenced sample: PBMCs. The CDR3, as DNA: TGTGCCAGCAGCCCCCTCGGACAGGGGGCGCGCTACGAGCAGTACTTC. Its translation: CASSPLGQGARYEQYF.